There are a few counts of the clone carrying this T cell receptor beta chain. Trimming took 7 bases from V and 0 from J, leaving 7 bases between them. This CDR3 region has 13 residues. CDR1 MNHNY and CDR2 SVGAGI come from the germline V gene (reference sequence). The data stem from a study of shared clonotypes between healthy human individuals. Background on the study: Researchers drew samples from a couple of women and a few men aged 18 to 49.

Libraries were prepared by immunoSEQ multiplex PCR; TCRdb keeps only in-frame clonotypes and omits some of them. The sample records approximately 2,300,000 clones, less than 95% being singletons. The J gene is TRBJ1-3, the V gene TRBV6-6; tentatively, D is TRBD1 (5 bases). The sequenced sample consisted of naive CD4+ T cells from PBMCs. Subset reported: CD45RA+ positively selected. The TCR sequence derives from a man aged 18 to 35 in good health. Some clones in this sample may be carry-over from other donors' samples. The CDR3 reads CASTRDSGNTIYF. The CDR3 bases are TGTGCCAGCACCAGGGACTCTGGAAACACCATATATTTT.